This T cell receptor (beta chain) was sequenced in a study of cytomegalovirus exposure and HLA in healthy donors. Germline CDR1 is SEHNR and CDR2 is FQNEAQ (reference sequence). The CDR3 contains 14 residues. With respect to this clone: Antigen specificity is unknown. The junction shows a germline mismatch at one end, possibly a read error.

Use of 60 Vbeta and 13 Jbeta primers characterized the PCR. The data were produced by immunoSEQ multiplex PCR, yet TCRdb's version contains in-frame clones alone and is incomplete. Seen here are under 150,000 clones, about 80% observed once, and the top ten hold under 2%. Notes on the study in general: What a later analysis showed was that several of the most significant clusters appeared linked to common viral pathogens. The study assumed roughly uniform donor sequencing depth for presence/absence analyses. There were three CMV-associated chains whose specificity for CMV antigens was confirmed in vitro. There were some V segments, including TRBV6-2 and TRBV6-3, excluded as indistinguishable.

Sequencing used PBMCs. The chain joins TRBV7-9 to TRBJ1-2; D is uncertain. The receptor comes from a man aged 18 to 29 in good health and CMV-seronegative. CDR3 amino acids: CSSSLGEGYYGYTF. In DNA form, the CDR3 reads TGTTCCAGCAGCTTAGGAGAGGGATACTATGGCTACACCTTC.